This T cell receptor beta chain is from a study of blood T cell repertoires in COVID-19. Across the study: Samples of COVID-19 (acute and convalescent) were obtained from the United States, Italy and Spain.

The CDR3 runs to 15 residues. In germline, CDR1 is SGHRS, CDR2 YFSETQ. The V end lost 0 bases, the J end lost 5 bases, and 14 bases lay between the germline ends. Profiled with immunoSEQ multiplex PCR; TCRdb holds only in-frame clones, not every one. The table shows around 250,000 clones, with approximately 86% occurring only once. The receptor's source is a woman aged 70-85 years with active or convalescent COVID-19. This chain links TRBV5-1 with TRBJ1-2, with D unclear. Specimen: peripheral blood. CDR3 coding DNA: TGCGCCAGCAGCTTGGGAGGTGAGAGCTCTTATGGCTACACCTTC. It codes for CASSLGGESSYGYTF.